This T cell receptor beta chain was identified during a study of blood T cell repertoires in COVID-19 (dated by TCRdb to 2020 to 2021). Some background on the complete study: Collaborator samples came from the United States, Italy and Spain and covered acute and convalescent phases of COVID-19. The material from the prospective study consisted of cDNA or gDNA derived from T cells, B-cell-depleted T cells, or PBMCs. Subjects who had been exposed to COVID-19, were actively infected with it, or had recovered from it provided the deeply sampled blood TCRbeta repertoires that made up the dataset. Where available, HLA class I and class II types were taken from metadata supplied by the sample provider and were not determined by assay-based typing. Sample metadata almost always included a de-identified subject ID, COVID-19 status, age in years and sex. The repertoires were released in a freely available public database meant as a resource for research on the immune response to SARS-CoV-2. The samples were drawn from the first 160 participants of the ongoing ImmuneRACE study and from 1,200 or so subjects provided by 6 global collaborators. Study-wide conclusions, independent of this receptor: The amount of clinical and demographic metadata varied by source and participant and was provided uncurated.

For this chain, trimming is 7 bases at the V end and 0 bases at the J end, and the number of junction bases without a gene match is 6. CDR1 and CDR2, per the germline V gene, are SQVTM and ANQGSEA. Spanning cysteine to phenylalanine, the CDR3 consists of 14 amino acids. CDR3 DNA is the only sequence kept; it has 42 bases, read in frame from the first base. The collaborating institutions used their own protocols to collect whole blood in K2EDTA tubes. For TCRbeta analysis, collaborators shipped samples as frozen whole blood, isolated PBMCs, or DNA extracted from either of those sample types. TCRbeta CDR3 regions were amplified from genomic DNA using the immunoSEQ Assay, a bias-controlled multiplex PCR. The study's processing was this. The number of nucleated cells in each sample was estimated from the amplification of reference gene primers within the assay. Sequence reads were collapsed and filtered to measure the absolute abundance of every unique TCRbeta CDR3 rearrangement. For each sample, productive Simpson clonality was calculated by taking the square root of Simpson's diversity index across productive rearrangements. The immuneACCESS repertoire file appears here via TCRdb, limited to in-frame rearrangements. These files lack a portion of the clones; in checked studies, under half of the deficit traces to unresolved V genes, and the cause of the others is not known. V and J calls and clone size are as listed in that table; D and trimming were resolved from the DNA. For this sample the table gives about 130,000 clones, of which more than 75% were detected only once. The leading ten clones occupy approximately 2% of the sample.

Comments on this clone: What antigen it recognizes has not been identified. No much larger clone exists at a distance of one base, and base qualities are not known.

The sequence came from a man in his 70s with active COVID-19. Material for sequencing was peripheral blood. Here the chain combines TRBV29-1 and TRBJ2-3; 8 bases in the middle match TRBD1. The bases are TGCAGCGCCCAGGGGGCCCCTAGCACAGATACGCAGTATTTT. This gives the protein CSAQGAPSTDTQYF.